This T cell receptor beta chain stems from a study of cytomegalovirus exposure and HLA in healthy donors. Study details: About 79 million unique TCRs from HLA-typed donors were held in an early data release.

In regard to this clone: Its antigen is not known.

Broader study findings: In vitro work confirmed that a few CMV-associated chains recognize CMV antigens. What TCR beta sequences reportedly achieved was accurate prediction of HLA-A and HLA-B alleles in most subjects.

V dropped 5 bases and J dropped 0 bases, with 14 bases sitting between them. Germline V gene data show CDR1 as SQVTM and CDR2 as ANQGSEA. The CDR3 is 15 amino acids. The PCR ran on 60 Vbeta and 13 Jbeta primers. Sequenced by immunoSEQ multiplex PCR; TCRdb stores in-frame clones only, minus some. The sample yields some 77,000 clones, around three quarters seen once. Sequenced sample: PBMCs. This chain uses TRBV29-1 with TRBJ2-1; D is possibly TRBD1 (5 bases). The TCR originated in a man aged 25-45 years in good health and CMV-seronegative. CDR3 sequence: CSVCGRQYSYNEQFF. CDR3 DNA: TGCAGCGTTTGTGGCAGACAGTACTCCTACAATGAGCAGTTCTTC.